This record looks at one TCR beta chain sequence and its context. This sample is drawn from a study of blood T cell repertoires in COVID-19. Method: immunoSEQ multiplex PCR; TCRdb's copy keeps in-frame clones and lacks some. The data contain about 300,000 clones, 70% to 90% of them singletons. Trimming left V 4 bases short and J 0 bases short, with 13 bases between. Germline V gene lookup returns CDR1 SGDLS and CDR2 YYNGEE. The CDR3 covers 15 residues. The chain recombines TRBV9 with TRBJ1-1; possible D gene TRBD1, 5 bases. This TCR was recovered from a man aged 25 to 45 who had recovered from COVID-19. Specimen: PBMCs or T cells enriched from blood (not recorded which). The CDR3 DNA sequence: TGTGCCAGCAGCACCTGGACAACTATGAACACTGAAGCTTTCTTT. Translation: CASSTWTTMNTEAFF.